This TCR beta chain was sequenced in a study of blood T cell repertoires in COVID-19. Study at large: Researchers got acute and convalescent COVID-19 samples from the United States, Italy and Spain.

TCRdb's copy holds only in-frame clones and misses some; the assay was immunoSEQ multiplex PCR. Among 150,000 or so clones, over 60% were seen once, and the ten largest hold under 2%. V lost 10 bases, J lost 6 bases, and 13 bases lay in between. This CDR3 has 11 amino acids. The germline gives CDR1 MDHEN, CDR2 SYDVKM. This chain connects TRBV28 to TRBJ2-7; D ambiguous. The sequencing sample was made of peripheral blood. The sequence was collected from a man older than 75 with acute or convalescent COVID-19. The CDR3 region has the DNA TGTGCCACTTACAACTCGGGCGAGCAGTACGTC. Translating gives CATYNSGEQYV.